Included here is one T cell receptor beta chain sequence, with context. A primer matching the constant region was used to make TCR beta cDNA from 500 to 650 ng of total RNA. TCR beta libraries came from three nested multiplex PCR rounds using slightly modified ARM-PCR. Two initial PCR rounds of around 9 cycles each paired TRBV1-TRBV30 forward primers with a C-beta reverse primer. TCRdb independently ran MiXCR on the multiplex PCR reads; one entry per CDR3 protein. There are fewer than 400,000 distinct CDR3 sequences in the sample; about 62% occur only once, and 9% lies in the top ten. Blood RNA was derived from unsorted whole blood, and germline DNA was extracted too. This record belongs to a study of tumor-infiltrating lymphocytes in primary liver carcinoma. Study-level information: Those sampled were patients whose primary liver carcinoma was treated by surgical resection.

The CDR3 runs 16 residues. The germline gives CDR1 KGHSH, CDR2 LQKENI. With 3 bases removed from V and 7 bases from J, the gap between germline ends came to 19 bases. The chain carries TRBV18 and TRBJ2-1; D gene unclear. This TCR was recovered from a man aged 35 to 55 with primary liver carcinoma and hepatitis B virus infection. The source material was peripheral blood. The CDR3 protein is CASSPRSRLERNEQFF. In nucleotides, the CDR3 is TGTGCCAGCTCACCCCGGAGTAGATTAGAAAGGAATGAGCAGTTCTTC.